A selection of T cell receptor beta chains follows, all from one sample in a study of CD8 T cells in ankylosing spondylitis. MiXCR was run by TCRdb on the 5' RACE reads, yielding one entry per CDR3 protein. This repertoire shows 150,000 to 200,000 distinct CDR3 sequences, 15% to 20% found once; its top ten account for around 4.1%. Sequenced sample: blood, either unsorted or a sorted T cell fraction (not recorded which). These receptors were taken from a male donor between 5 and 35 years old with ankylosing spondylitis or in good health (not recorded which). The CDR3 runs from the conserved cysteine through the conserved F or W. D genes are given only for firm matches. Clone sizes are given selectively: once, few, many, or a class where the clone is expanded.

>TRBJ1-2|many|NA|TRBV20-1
TGCAGTGCCAGCACCACAGGGAATAACTATGGCTACACCTTC
CSASTTGNNYGYTF
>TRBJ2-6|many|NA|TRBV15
TGTGCCACCAGCAGACAAACTGGGGCCAACGTCCTGACTTTC
CATSRQTGANVLTF
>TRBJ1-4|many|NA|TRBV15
TGTGCCACCAGCAGAGACGGGGAAAAACTGTTTTTT
CATSRDGEKLFF
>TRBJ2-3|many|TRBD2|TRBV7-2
TGTGCCAGCAGCCTACGGACGGGAGGGCTTAAAGATACGCAGTATTTT
CASSLRTGGLKDTQYF
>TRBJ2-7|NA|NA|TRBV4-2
TGTGCCAGCAGCCAGCGTATGGCGGAAAGAATCTACGAGCAGTACTTC
CASSQRMAERIYEQYF
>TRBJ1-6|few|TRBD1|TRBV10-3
TGTGCCATCAGTGACGGAAGACAGGGATGGAATTCACCCCTCCACTTT
CAISDGRQGWNSPLHF
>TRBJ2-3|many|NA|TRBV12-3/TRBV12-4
TGTGCCAGCAGCTCGACCGGGTCCTACACAGATACGCAGTATTTT
CASSSTGSYTDTQYF
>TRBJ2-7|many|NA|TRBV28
TGTGCCAGCAGTCCGGGACAAGTATTCTACGAGCAGTACTTC
CASSPGQVFYEQYF
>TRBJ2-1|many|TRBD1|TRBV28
TGTGCCAGCAGTGGCCTGAGACAGGGGCTACAATACAATGAGCAGTTCTTC
CASSGLRQGLQYNEQFF
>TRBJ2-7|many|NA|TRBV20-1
TGCAGTGCTAGAGAACTGCTCATGGAGACTAATACCTACGAGCAGTACTTC
CSARELLMETNTYEQYF
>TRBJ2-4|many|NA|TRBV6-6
TGTGCCAGCAGATACACACAGGGCAGATTAGCCAAAAACATTCAGTACTTC
CASRYTQGRLAKNIQYF
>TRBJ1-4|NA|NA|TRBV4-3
TGCGCCAGCAGCCAAGATGGGGCGGCAACTAATGAAAAACTGTTTTTT
CASSQDGAATNEKLFF
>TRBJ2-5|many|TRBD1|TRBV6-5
TGTGCCAGCAGGCAACCGGGACAGGGAAAGACCCAGTACTTC
CASRQPGQGKTQYF
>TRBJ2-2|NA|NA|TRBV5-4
TGTGCCAGCGGCATAAAGTCCGGGGAGCTGTTTTTT
CASGIKSGELFF
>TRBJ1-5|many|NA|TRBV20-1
TGCAGTGCTGCACAGGGAGGTTATCAGCCCCAGCATTTT
CSAAQGGYQPQHF
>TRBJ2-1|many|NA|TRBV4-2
TGTGCCAGCAGCCCTTACGAGGGTTACAATGAGCAGTTCTTC
CASSPYEGYNEQFF
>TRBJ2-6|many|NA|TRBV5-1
TGCGCCAGCAGCTTGCAGGGATCAGAGGCCAACGTCCTGACTTTC
CASSLQGSEANVLTF
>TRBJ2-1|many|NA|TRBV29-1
TGCAGCGTTGAAGATCCTCGACAGGCTGGGTTTCTCGACAATGAGCAGTTCTTC
CSVEDPRQAGFLDNEQFF